Shown below are 18 T cell receptor beta chains from a single sample sequenced in a study of blood T cell repertoires in COVID-19. This table comes from immunoSEQ multiplex PCR, and its TCRdb copy is limited to in-frame clones, with some not included. This table has roughly 120,000 clones, around 80% appearing once. Sequencing was done on a sample of peripheral blood. The source of these receptors is a woman of 80 years or more with acute or convalescent COVID-19.

This clone turned up a few times. The rearrangement uses TRBV7-8 and TRBJ1-4; D not certain. The CDR3 has 14 residues. V was shortened by 5 bases and J by 4 bases, with 11 bases between the two germline ends. Germline assignment: CDR1 SGHVS and CDR2 FQNEAQ. CDR3 loop: CASSREGGNEKLFF. Written as DNA, the CDR3 is TGTGCCAGCAGCCGCGAGGGTGGTAATGAAAAACTGTTTTTT.

The V and J genes are TRBV9 and TRBJ2-5; no clear D gene. Germline CDR1 is SGDLS and CDR2 is YYNGEE. There are 12 residues in the CDR3. Trimming shortened V by 5 bases and J by 4 bases, and 9 bases separated the two germline ends. This CDR3 is CASSRNGETQYF. For the CDR3, the DNA is TGTGCCAGCAGTCGAAACGGAGAGACCCAGTACTTC.

The CDR3 loop reads CASSFGTDYEQYF. The DNA of the CDR3 is TGTGCCAGCAGTTTTGGGACAGACTACGAGCAGTACTTC. The chain has TRBV6-2 or TRBV6-3 and TRBJ2-7; 7 bases line up with TRBD1. CDR3 length equals 13 residues. The V gene end was trimmed by 4 bases and the J gene end by 3 bases; junction bases not matched to a gene: 3. The germline CDR1 and CDR2 sequences are MNHEY and SVGEGT.

This sequence joins TRBV9 and TRBJ2-3; possible D gene TRBD1, 6 bases. The V and J ends lost 3 bases and 2 bases respectively, with 10 bases between them. Germline V gives CDR1 SGDLS, CDR2 YYNGEE. The CDR3 is 14 residues long. This chain's CDR3 is CASSDGQITDTQYF. CDR3 DNA: TGTGCCAGCAGCGATGGACAGATCACAGATACGCAGTATTTT.

The CDR3 DNA sequence: TGTGCCAGCAGTTACCGGCAGGGTTTCGATGGCTACACCTTC. Residues: CASSYRQGFDGYTF. This chain uses TRBV6-5 with TRBJ1-2, with a weak D call TRBD1 (5 bases). The CDR3 is 14 amino acids. Germline loops: CDR1 MNHEY, CDR2 SVGAGI. V was pared by 2 bases and J by 6 bases, with 13 bases between.

The chain couples TRBV28 to TRBJ1-6; D is uncertain. The V gene lost 5 bases and the J gene lost 8 bases, with 16 bases spanning the gap. Looked up from germline, CDR1 is MDHEN and CDR2 is SYDVKM. This CDR3 comprises 15 residues. The CDR3 nucleotides read TGTGCCAGCAGTCCTGGCCGACGACGGGATTCACCCCTCCACTTT. Amino acid sequence: CASSPGRRRDSPLHF.

The CDR3 DNA reads as TGTGCCAGCAGTGCGGGGGACAGGGCAAACACCGGGGAGCTGTTTTTT. Translation gives CASSAGDRANTGELFF. J is TRBJ2-2 and V is TRBV27, with 9 bases lining up with TRBD1. Germline-derived CDR1 and CDR2 are MNHEY and SMNVEV (reference sequence). This CDR3 spans 16 amino acids. The J segment lost 2 bases and the V segment lost 5 bases, leaving 6 bases of the junction unmatched.

The rearrangement uses TRBV11-2 and TRBJ2-5; 16 bases agree with TRBD2. Trimming at V came to 5 bases and at J to 5 bases, leaving 8 bases not matched to a gene. CDR1 and CDR2 from the germline V gene are SGHAT and FQNNGV. The CDR3 totals 17 residues. As DNA, the CDR3 is TGTGCCAGCAGCCCCGGGACTAGCGGGAGGGCCGGGGAGACCCAGTACTTC. This gives the protein CASSPGTSGRAGETQYF.

The chain combines TRBV19 with TRBJ2-7, with TRBD1 as a possible D gene (8 bases). The V end lost 6 bases, the J end lost 3 bases, and 18 bases lay between the germline ends. Germline CDR1 and CDR2: LNHDA and SQIVND (reference sequence). This CDR3 is 15 amino acids long. CDR3: CASSLGGTGYYEQYF. CDR3 bases: TGTGCCAGTAGCCTCGGGGGGACAGGATACTACGAGCAGTACTTC.

The rearrangement links TRBV7-2 to TRBJ1-6, with 8 bases matching TRBD1. CDR1 and CDR2 from the germline V gene are SGHTA and FQGNSA. V shed 0 bases and J 10 bases; nucleotides not matched to a gene: 2. The CDR3 totals 14 residues. Here the CDR3 reads CASSLATGASPLHF. Written as DNA, the CDR3 is TGTGCCAGCAGCTTAGCGACAGGGGCGTCACCCCTCCACTTT.

The V call is TRBV15, the J call TRBJ1-6; no clear D gene. V lost 0 bases, J lost 10 bases, and 4 bases lay in between. The CDR3 spans 12 residues. CDR1 is LNHNV and CDR2 is YYDKDF in the germline V gene (reference sequence). The CDR3 is CATSRDRSPLHF. The DNA for the CDR3 is TGTGCCACCAGCAGAGATCGGTCACCCCTCCACTTT.

This clone is a singleton in its sample. Compared with germline, one end of the junction differs, possibly owing to a read error. This chain uses TRBV5-1 with TRBJ1-1; 9 bases fit TRBD1. The germline gives CDR1 SGHRS, CDR2 YFSETQ. The CDR3 has 17 amino acids. The CDR3 spells CASSLEGTGPMNTEAFF. CDR3 in DNA: TGCGCCAGCAGTTTGGAAGGGACAGGGCCTATGAACACTGAAGCTTTCTTT.

J is TRBJ2-7 and V is TRBV3-1 (or the pseudogene TRBV3-2); D is unclear. There are 11 residues in the CDR3. V lost 5 bases and J lost 3, with 5 bases in between. The germline V gene encodes CDR1 LGHDT and CDR2 YNNKEL (reference sequence). The CDR3 sequence: CASSNNYEQYF. The CDR3 DNA sequence: TGTGCCAGCAGCAATAACTACGAGCAGTACTTC.

The chain carries TRBV19 and TRBJ2-7, with 8 bases aligning to TRBD2. This CDR3 is built from 15 residues. In germline, CDR1 is LNHDA, CDR2 SQIVND (reference sequence). The V and J ends lost 5 bases and 4 bases, in that order; junction bases with no gene match: 10. CDR3 sequence: CASSGTQTGGYEQYF. The CDR3 DNA is TGTGCCAGTAGTGGGACTCAAACGGGAGGGTACGAGCAGTACTTC.

The chain carries TRBV9 and TRBJ1-1, with a weak D call TRBD1 (5 bases). V lost 4 bases and J 0 bases, leaving 19 bases between the germline ends. Germline lookup yields CDR1 SGDLS and CDR2 YYNGEE. This CDR3 spans 17 amino acids. CDR3 region: CASSPRGSGLMNTEAFF. DNA of the CDR3: TGTGCCAGCAGCCCGCGGGGATCGGGGCTCATGAACACTGAAGCTTTCTTT.

The gene calls are TRBV29-1 and TRBJ1-1; D might be TRBD1 (5 bases). Germline loops: CDR1 SQVTM, CDR2 ANQGSEA. The CDR3 sequence is 12 residues long. The germline V and J ends were trimmed by 7 bases and 0 bases, with 9 bases remaining between them. CDR3 bases: TGCAGCGGGACACCGATGAACACTGAAGCTTTCTTT. Translated, it gives CSGTPMNTEAFF.

This clone was detected a few times. The chain is built from TRBV4-1 and TRBJ1-1, with 9 bases that match TRBD1. CDR1 and CDR2 (germline): MGHRA, YSYEKL. The CDR3 sequence is 12 residues long. V lost 3 bases, J lost 8 bases, and 1 base stayed unmatched. In DNA, the CDR3 is TGCGCCAGCAGCCAGGGACAGGGCGAAGCTTTCTTT. Protein product: CASSQGQGEAFF.

The V call is TRBV5-1, the J call TRBJ2-3, with TRBD2 matching over 10 bases. This CDR3 contains 15 residues. Germline values: CDR1 SGHRS, CDR2 YFSETQ. The J segment lost 2 bases and the V segment lost 4 bases, leaving 4 bases of the junction unmatched. The CDR3 nucleotides are TGCGCCAGCAGCCCTAGCGGGGGACCCACAGATACGCAGTATTTT. Encoded protein: CASSPSGGPTDTQYF. Using reference TRBV5-1 and TRBJ2-3 for the parts outside the CDR3, the full variable domain is KAGVTQTPRYLIKTRGQQVTLSCSPISGHRSVSWYQQTPGQGLQFLFEYFSETQRNKGNFPGRFSGRQFSNSRSEMNVSTLELGDSALYLCASSPSGGPTDTQYFGPGTRLTVL.